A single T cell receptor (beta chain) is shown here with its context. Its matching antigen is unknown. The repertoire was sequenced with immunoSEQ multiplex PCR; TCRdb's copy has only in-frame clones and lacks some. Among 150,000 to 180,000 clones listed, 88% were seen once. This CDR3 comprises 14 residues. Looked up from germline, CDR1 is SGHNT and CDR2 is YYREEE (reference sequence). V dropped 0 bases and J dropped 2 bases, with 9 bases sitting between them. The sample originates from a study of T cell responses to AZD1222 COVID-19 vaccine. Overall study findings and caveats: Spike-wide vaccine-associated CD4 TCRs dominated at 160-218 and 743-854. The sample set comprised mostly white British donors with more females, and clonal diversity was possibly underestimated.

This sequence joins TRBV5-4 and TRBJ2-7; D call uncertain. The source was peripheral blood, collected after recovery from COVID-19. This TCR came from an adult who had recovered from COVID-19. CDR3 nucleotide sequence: TGTGCCAGCAGCTTGGGGATAGTTCCCTACGAGCAGTACTTC. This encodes CASSLGIVPYEQYF.